This T cell receptor beta chain is drawn from a study of T cell responses to AZD1222 COVID-19 vaccine. At the level of the study: The analysis combined second doses at about 4 or about 12 weeks. Study-wide points: AZD1222 recipients seropositive at baseline numbered only five to seven. Scientists sampled the repertoires only once the peak T cell response had passed.

This table comes from immunoSEQ multiplex PCR, and its TCRdb copy is limited to in-frame clones, with some not included. The data show 90,000 to 110,000 clones, around 87% seen once. Regarding this clone: Its antigen is not identified.

Trimming removed 5 bases at V and 4 bases at J, with 14 bases between. Germline CDR1 SEHNR, CDR2 FQNEAQ (reference sequence). The CDR3 extends over 14 amino acids. Sequencing was performed on peripheral blood, taken on day 0 of AZD1222 vaccination. This receptor was obtained from an adult in good health. The chain carries TRBV7-9 and TRBJ1-1, with D possibly TRBD1 on 6 matching bases. The chain's CDR3 is CASSGRDKGTEAFF. The CDR3 coding sequence is TGTGCCAGCAGCGGCCGGGACAAAGGCACTGAAGCTTTCTTT.